This is a list of T cell receptor beta chains from one sample in a study of cytomegalovirus exposure and HLA in healthy donors. The table came from immunoSEQ multiplex PCR; TCRdb's copy has only in-frame clones and leaves some out. The sample has some 160,000 clones, 65% to 90% seen once. The sequenced sample was PBMCs. Receptor source: a woman between 18 and 29 years old in good health and CMV-seronegative. Each CDR3 is given with its conserved first and last residue. The D gene is left open where the match is weak. Rows give clone size only sometimes, using once, few, many, or a class for an expanded clone.

TRBV9	TRBJ2-1	-	-	14	CASSAGDRFSEQFF	TGTGCCAGCAGCGCCGGAGACAGGTTCAGTGAGCAGTTCTTC
TRBV2	TRBJ2-7	-	-	11	CASRADYEQYF	TGTGCCAGCAGGGCGGACTACGAGCAGTACTTC
TRBV2	TRBJ2-5	once	-	13	CASRLEIQETQYF	TGTGCCAGCAGATTGGAGATCCAAGAGACCCAGTACTTC
TRBV19	TRBJ2-1	-	-	15	CASSMGRGPYNEQFF	TGTGCCAGTAGTATGGGGCGGGGGCCCTACAATGAGCAGTTCTTC
TRBV7-9	TRBJ1-2	-	-	16	CASSLVGGQIFYGYTF	TGTGCCAGCAGCTTAGTCGGGGGGCAGATTTTCTATGGCTACACCTTC
TRBV28	TRBJ1-1	-	TRBD1	15	CASSLVVTGGTEAFF	TGTGCCAGCAGTTTAGTGGTGACAGGGGGCACTGAAGCTTTCTTT
TRBV7-9	TRBJ2-7	-	-	13	CASSLAGRYEQYF	TGTGCCAGCAGCTTGGCAGGGCGGTACGAGCAGTACTTC
TRBV19	TRBJ1-2	-	TRBD1	18	CASSISRGLYPENYGYTF	TGTGCCAGTAGTATCTCCAGGGGGCTCTATCCCGAAAACTATGGCTACACCTTC
TRBV10-2	TRBJ2-7	few	-	15	CASSEGVEGSYEQYF	TGCGCCAGCAGTGAGGGTGTTGAGGGTTCCTACGAGCAGTACTTC
TRBV27	TRBJ1-1	-	-	14	CASSLNRGGTEAFF	TGTGCCAGCAGTTTAAACAGAGGGGGTACTGAAGCTTTCTTT
TRBV5-1	TRBJ2-3	once	TRBD2	15	CASAPGTSAADTQYF	TGCGCCAGCGCCCCCGGGACTAGCGCAGCAGATACGCAGTATTTT
TRBV7-9	TRBJ1-4	-	-	16	CASSSGNWAGREKLFF	TGTGCCAGCAGCTCAGGGAACTGGGCGGGGAGAGAAAAACTGTTTTTT
TRBV27	TRBJ1-1	-	-	16	CASSQTGYVVSTEAFF	TGTGCCAGCAGTCAAACGGGGTATGTAGTTTCGACTGAAGCTTTCTTT
TRBV2	TRBJ2-6	-	-	16	CASSEAGASGANVLTF	TGTGCCAGCAGTGAAGCGGGGGCAAGCGGGGCCAACGTCCTGACTTTC
TRBV5-1	TRBJ1-6	-	-	15	CASSLSQGNNSPLHF	TGCGCCAGCAGCTTGAGCCAGGGGAATAATTCACCCCTCCACTTT
TRBV6-5	TRBJ1-6	-	-	15	CASSYLAGGNSPLHF	TGTGCCAGCAGTTACTTAGCAGGAGGCAATTCACCCCTCCACTTT
TRBV6-5	TRBJ2-2	few	TRBD2	15	CASSTTSGDTGELFF	TGTGCCAGCAGTACGACTAGCGGAGACACCGGGGAGCTGTTTTTT